The T cell receptor beta chain under discussion was sequenced for a study of Tregs in tolerant kidney transplant recipients. General study results and limits: Expanding Tregs on activated donor B cells appeared to best identify donor-specific TCRbeta clones.

TCRdb keeps only in-frame clones here, not all; method: immunoSEQ multiplex PCR. The sample comprises about 240,000 clones, roughly four fifths of which are singletons, and approximately 0.69% rests with the top ten. The V gene end was trimmed by 0 bases and the J gene end by 2 bases; junction bases not matched to a gene: 2. The CDR3 is 16 residues long. Looked up from germline, CDR1 is SGHRS and CDR2 is YFSETQ. Regarding this clone: Its specificity is not known.

The sequenced material came from CD4+ T cells from blood. The sequence derives from a human donor in good health. The rearrangement joins TRBV5-1 to TRBJ2-2; 9 bases are a match to TRBD2. CDR3 DNA: TGCGCCAGCAGCTTGGGACTAGCGGCTAACACCGGGGAGCTGTTTTTT. Its protein is CASSLGLAANTGELFF.